Given below is one T cell receptor beta chain in context. Its antigen is currently unknown. The sample originates from a study of shared clonotypes between healthy human individuals. Background on the study: CD8 memory received one plate per donor, CD8 naive two, CD4 memory three and CD4 naive three. Regarding the study as a whole: Among several donors, approximately 5% of naive CD4 clonotypes were found in common.

The CDR3 totals 12 residues. Germline CDR1 LNHDA, CDR2 SQIVND (reference sequence). V gave up 7 bases and J gave up 4 bases, with 10 bases separating them. Produced via immunoSEQ multiplex PCR; TCRdb's table is partial and in-frame only. In the table there are about 1.5 million clones, 95% to 99% of which are singletons. The V and J genes are TRBV19 and TRBJ1-2, with unresolved D. Sample: naive CD4+ T cells sorted from blood. Subset reported: CD45RA+ positively selected. The receptor was isolated from a man in his thirties or forties in good health. CDR3 DNA: TGTGCCAGTAAGACGACCATCTATGGCTACACCTTC. The encoded protein is CASKTTIYGYTF.